This entry lists 21 T cell receptor beta chains sequenced from one sample in a study of blood T cells in healthy people across ages. A second PCR, run for about 7 to 12 cycles, used a sample-barcoded 5' primer plus a J-beta primer mix. In TCRdb, the 5' RACE reads were re-called with MiXCR into one record per CDR3 protein. Of about 730,000 distinct CDR3 sequences in the sample, roughly two fifths were seen once. The specimen sequenced was blood. Source of these receptors: an older woman in good health.

The CDR3 loop is CATSDQGGGSAYNEQFF. CDR3 DNA: TGTGCCACCAGTGACCAGGGGGGGGGTAGCGCCTACAATGAGCAGTTCTTC. This chain uses TRBV24-1 with TRBJ2-1; D is perhaps TRBD1 or TRBD2 (7 bases each). The germline V gene encodes CDR1 KGHDR and CDR2 SFDVKD. The CDR3 runs to 17 residues. Trimming took 4 bases from V and 2 from J, leaving 17 bases between them.

Regarding this clonotype: With a much larger clone just one base away, this may be a read error. The V call is TRBV27, the J call TRBJ2-1; 11 bases map to TRBD2. The CDR3 contains 15 residues. Germline lookup yields CDR1 MNHEY and CDR2 SMNVEV (reference sequence). V lost 7 bases, J lost 10 bases, and 12 bases stayed unmatched. CDR3 in amino acids: CASISGLAGGYEQFF. The CDR3 bases are TGTGCCAGCATCTCCGGACTAGCGGGTGGCTACGAGCAGTTCTTC.

The chain is built from TRBV20-1 and TRBJ2-1; TRBD2 might be the D (5 bases). CDR1 and CDR2 (germline): DFQATT, SNEGSKA (reference sequence). V lost 0 bases to trimming and J lost 2 bases, with 14 bases between them. The CDR3 spans 16 residues. The CDR3 loop is CSARDPSGSPYNEQFF. CDR3 DNA: TGCAGTGCTAGAGATCCTAGTGGGAGTCCCTACAATGAGCAGTTCTTC.

This chain joins TRBV5-1 and TRBJ2-1; 8 bases map to TRBD1. The better agreement between TRBJ2-7 and the DNA end casts doubt on the J call. CDR1 is SGHRS, CDR2 YFSETQ, per germline. The CDR3 length is 15 residues. CDR3 sequence reads: CASSTTSDRGYEQYF. As DNA, the CDR3 is TGCGCCAGCAGCACAACGAGTGACAGGGGTTACGAGCAGTACTTC.

V is TRBV7-9 and J is TRBJ1-5; D call uncertain. Germline lookup yields CDR1 SEHNR and CDR2 FQNEAQ (reference sequence). V lost 5 bases, J lost 4 bases, and 9 bases lay in between. The CDR3 is 13 amino acids. The CDR3 reads CASSQQENQPQHF. CDR3 bases: TGTGCCAGCAGCCAACAAGAAAATCAGCCCCAGCATTTT.

There are a few counts of this clonotype. This chain connects TRBV3-1 to TRBJ2-7, with 9 positions matching TRBD2. This CDR3 has 16 amino acids. J lost 5 bases, V lost 4 bases, and 12 bases had no gene match. CDR1 is LGHDT and CDR2 is YNNKEL in the germline V gene (reference sequence). The DNA for the CDR3 is TGTGCCAGCAGCCCCACCCATCCGGGACTAGCCGACGAGCAGTACTTC. It translates to CASSPTHPGLADEQYF.

This clonotype has only a few counts. The V call is TRBV18, the J call TRBJ2-2; tentatively, D is TRBD1 (5 bases). Germline CDR1 and CDR2: KGHSH and LQKENI. V was trimmed by 2 bases and J by 3 bases, leaving 10 bases between them. The CDR3 is 15 amino acids. The CDR3 DNA sequence: TGTGCCAGCTCACCAAGTGAAGGGGACACCGGGGAGCTGTTTTTT. It encodes CASSPSEGDTGELFF. The whole variable domain, filled in from reference TRBV18 and TRBJ2-2, reads NAGVMQNPRHLVRRRGQEARLRCSPMKGHSHVYWYRQLPEEGLKFMVYLQKENIIDESGMPKERFSAEFPKEGPSILRIQQVVRGDSAAYFCASSPSEGDTGELFFGEGSRLTVL.

This clonotype was seen a few times. This chain links TRBV12-3 or TRBV12-4 with TRBJ2-3, with 15 bases identical to TRBD2. J lost 4 bases, V lost 5 bases, and 4 bases had no gene match. The CDR3 spans 16 residues. CDR3 residues: CASSPGLAGGPDTQYF. The CDR3 DNA is TGTGCCAGCAGTCCAGGACTAGCGGGAGGGCCAGATACGCAGTATTTT.

The DNA for the CDR3 is TGTGCCAGCAGCGTAGGAGGAGCCGGAGGGCGCCAAGAGACCCAGTACTTC. It is translated as CASSVGGAGGRQETQYF. The chain is built from TRBV9 and TRBJ2-5; tentatively, D is TRBD2 (6 bases). V dropped 0 bases and J dropped 1 base, with 16 bases sitting between them. CDR1 is SGDLS, CDR2 YYNGEE, per germline. CDR3 length equals 17 residues.

This clonotype has only one observation. The J gene is TRBJ2-1, the V gene TRBV29-1; 8 bases map to TRBD1. This CDR3 region has 14 residues. Trimming cost V 4 bases and J 5 bases; bases outside gene matches: 7. CDR1 is SQVTM and CDR2 is ANQGSEA in the germline V gene. CDR3 region: CSVGDRGGHNEQFF. The CDR3 bases are TGCAGCGTTGGTGACAGGGGTGGCCACAATGAGCAGTTCTTC.

V gene TRBV6-6 combines with J gene TRBJ2-1, with TRBD1 identical over 7 bases. With V trimmed by 6 bases and J by 9 bases, 14 bases remained unmatched. The CDR3 consists of 15 residues. CDR1 and CDR2 from the germline V gene are MNHNY and SVGAGI (reference sequence). The CDR3 loop reads CASSTQGGGTVEQFF. The CDR3 region has the DNA TGTGCCAGCAGCACCCAGGGTGGTGGGACAGTTGAGCAGTTCTTC.

The chain combines TRBV7-2 with TRBJ2-2; D is uncertain. This CDR3 spans 13 amino acids. Germline V gene sequence: CDR1 SGHTA, CDR2 FQGNSA. Trimming left V 7 bases short and J 7 bases short, with 13 bases between. For the CDR3, the DNA is TGTGCCAGCACCAGTTCGAGGCACGGGGAGCTGTTTTTT. Translation: CASTSSRHGELFF.

The chain is built from TRBV30 and TRBJ1-2; D possibly corresponds to TRBD1 (5 bases). Trimming removed 0 bases from V and 4 bases from J, with 9 bases in between. In germline, CDR1 is GTSNPN, CDR2 SVGIG (reference sequence). This CDR3 has 13 amino acids. The CDR3 loop reads CAWSVVGTYGYTF. CDR3 nucleotides: TGTGCCTGGAGTGTAGTCGGGACCTATGGCTACACCTTC.

This clonotype was observed a few times. V is TRBV28 and J is TRBJ2-1, with D perhaps matching TRBD2 (6 bases). V was clipped by 5 bases and J by 9 bases, with 20 bases between them. From germline, CDR1 is MDHEN and CDR2 SYDVKM. The CDR3 has 15 residues. CDR3 sequence: CASSKGDFGRGEQFF. The CDR3 DNA reads TGTGCCAGCAGTAAAGGGGACTTCGGTCGGGGTGAGCAGTTCTTC.

The rearrangement links TRBV7-2 to TRBJ2-7; D possibly matches TRBD1 or TRBD2 (5 bases each). CDR1 SGHTA and CDR2 FQGNSA come from the germline V gene. V lost 5 bases to trimming and J lost 2 bases, with 13 bases between them. This CDR3 region has 14 residues. CDR3 in DNA: TGTGCCAGCAGCGAGAGGGACCTGGCCTACGAGCAGTACTTC. Translated: CASSERDLAYEQYF. The full variable domain, in which reference TRBV7-2 and TRBJ2-7 provide the parts outside the CDR3, is GAGVSQSPSNKVTEKGKDVELRCDPISGHTALYWYRQSLGQGLEFLIYFQGNSAPDKSGLPSDRFSAERTGGSVSTLTIQRTQQEDSAVYLCASSERDLAYEQYFGPGTRLTVT.

V gene TRBV7-9 combines with J gene TRBJ2-3; no reliable D call. This CDR3 comprises 15 residues. Trimming pared 1 base from V and 5 bases from J, leaving 13 bases between. The germline V gene has CDR1 SEHNR and CDR2 FQNEAQ (reference sequence). CDR3 region: CASSLGASHGDTQYF. The CDR3 nucleotides are TGTGCCAGCAGCTTAGGGGCAAGCCATGGAGATACGCAGTATTTT. The whole variable domain, filled in from reference TRBV7-9 and TRBJ2-3, reads DTGVSQNPRHKITKRGQNVTFRCDPISEHNRLYWYRQTLGQGPEFLTYFQNEAQLEKSRLLSDRFSAERPKGSFSTLEIQRTEQGDSAMYLCASSLGASHGDTQYFGPGTRLTVL.

V usage is TRBV2 and J usage is TRBJ2-1; TRBD2 matches at 13 bases. This CDR3 contains 17 residues. Trimming cost V 7 bases and J 6 bases; bases outside gene matches: 12. Germline CDR1 is SNHLY and CDR2 is FYNNEI. CDR3 in amino acids: CASTRTSGRLLGNEQFF. Here the CDR3 DNA reads TGTGCCAGCACCCGGACTAGCGGGAGACTCCTCGGCAATGAGCAGTTCTTC.

The rearrangement joins TRBV7-2 to TRBJ2-1; 7 bases are a match to TRBD2. V dropped 5 bases and J dropped 9; count of bases not matched to a gene: 22. The CDR3 covers 18 residues. Germline V lookup: CDR1 SGHTA, CDR2 FQGNSA. CDR3 DNA sequence: TGTGCCAGCAGCCCCTGGTCTCTATCGGGAGGAAATTTTGGTGAGCAGTTCTTC. This gives the protein CASSPWSLSGGNFGEQFF. Drawing the rest from reference TRBV7-2 and TRBJ2-1, the complete variable domain is GAGVSQSPSNKVTEKGKDVELRCDPISGHTALYWYRQSLGQGLEFLIYFQGNSAPDKSGLPSDRFSAERTGGSVSTLTIQRTQQEDSAVYLCASSPWSLSGGNFGEQFFGPGTRLTVL.

The chain couples TRBV10-1 to TRBJ2-7, with a possible D match to TRBD2 (6 bases). The germline CDR1 and CDR2 sequences are WNHNN and SYGVQD (reference sequence). V lost 6 bases and J 6 bases, leaving 9 bases between the germline ends. This CDR3 region has 11 residues. The CDR3 bases are TGCGCCAGCAGCCGACTAGGCGAGCAGTACTTC. This gives the protein CASSRLGEQYF.

The chain employs TRBV11-2 and TRBJ2-1; the D gene is possibly TRBD2 (6 bases). V shed 6 bases and J shed 6 bases, with 18 bases lying between them. The germline V gene encodes CDR1 SGHAT and CDR2 FQNNGV. CDR3 length equals 15 residues. The CDR3 reads CASRHPGGAPNEQFF. CDR3 DNA sequence: TGTGCCAGCAGGCATCCCGGGGGAGCCCCCAATGAGCAGTTCTTC.

This clonotype was counted many times. This chain connects TRBV4-1 to TRBJ2-5; D call uncertain. The germline gives CDR1 MGHRA, CDR2 YSYEKL. This CDR3 contains 15 residues. V dropped 2 bases and J dropped 11 bases, with 21 bases sitting between them. CDR3 sequence: CASSQPTSSGNEQYF. CDR3 sequence (DNA): TGCGCCAGCAGCCAACCTACTTCCTCGGGCAATGAGCAGTACTTC.